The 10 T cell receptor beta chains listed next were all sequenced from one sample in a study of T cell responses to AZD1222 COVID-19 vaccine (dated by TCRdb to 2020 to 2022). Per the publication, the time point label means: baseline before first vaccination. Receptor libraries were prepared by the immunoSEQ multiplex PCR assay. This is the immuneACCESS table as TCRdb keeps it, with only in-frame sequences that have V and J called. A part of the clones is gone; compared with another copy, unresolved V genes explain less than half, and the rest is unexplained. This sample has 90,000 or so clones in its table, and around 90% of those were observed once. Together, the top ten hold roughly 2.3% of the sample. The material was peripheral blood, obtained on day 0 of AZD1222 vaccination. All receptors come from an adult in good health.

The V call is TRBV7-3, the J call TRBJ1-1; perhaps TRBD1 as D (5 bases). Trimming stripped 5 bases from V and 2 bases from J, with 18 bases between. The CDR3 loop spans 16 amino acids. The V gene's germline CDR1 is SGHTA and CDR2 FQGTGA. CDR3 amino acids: CASSPPGAGSNTEAFF. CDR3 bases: TGTGCCAGCAGCCCCCCCGGGGCAGGGAGTAACACTGAAGCTTTCTTT.

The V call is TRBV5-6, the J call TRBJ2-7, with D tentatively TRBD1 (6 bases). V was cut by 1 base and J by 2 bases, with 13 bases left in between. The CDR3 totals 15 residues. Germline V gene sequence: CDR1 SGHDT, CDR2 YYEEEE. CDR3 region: CASSLLDSTTYEQYF. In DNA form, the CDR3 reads TGTGCCAGCAGCTTGTTGGACAGCACTACCTACGAGCAGTACTTC.

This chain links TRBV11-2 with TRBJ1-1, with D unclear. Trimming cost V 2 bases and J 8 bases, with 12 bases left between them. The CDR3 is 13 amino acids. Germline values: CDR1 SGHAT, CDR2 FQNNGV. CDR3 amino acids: CASSLIGRPEAFF. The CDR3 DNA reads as TGTGCCAGCAGCTTAATAGGCCGACCCGAAGCTTTCTTT.

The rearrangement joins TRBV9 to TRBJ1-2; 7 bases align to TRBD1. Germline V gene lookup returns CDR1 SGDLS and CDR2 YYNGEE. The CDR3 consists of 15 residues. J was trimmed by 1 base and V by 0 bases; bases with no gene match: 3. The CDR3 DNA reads TGTGCCAGCAGCGTAGTAACAGGGGATAACTATGGCTACACCTTC. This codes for CASSVVTGDNYGYTF.

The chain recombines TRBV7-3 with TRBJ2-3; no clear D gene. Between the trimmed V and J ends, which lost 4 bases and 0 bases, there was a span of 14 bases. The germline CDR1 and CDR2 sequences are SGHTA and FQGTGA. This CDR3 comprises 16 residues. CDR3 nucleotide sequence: TGTGCCAGCAGCTCTCCCGATAAATCAAGCACAGATACGCAGTATTTT. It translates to CASSSPDKSSTDTQYF.

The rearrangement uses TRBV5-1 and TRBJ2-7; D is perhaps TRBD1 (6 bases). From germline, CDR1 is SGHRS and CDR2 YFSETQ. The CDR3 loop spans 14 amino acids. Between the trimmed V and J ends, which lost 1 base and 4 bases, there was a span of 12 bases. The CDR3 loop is CASSLIPQGYEQYF. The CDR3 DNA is TGCGCCAGCAGCTTGATTCCACAGGGTTACGAGCAGTACTTC.

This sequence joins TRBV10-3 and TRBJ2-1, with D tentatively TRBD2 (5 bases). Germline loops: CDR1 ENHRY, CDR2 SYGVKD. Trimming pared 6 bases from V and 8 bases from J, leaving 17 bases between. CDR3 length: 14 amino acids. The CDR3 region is CAIRDGRAGDEQFF. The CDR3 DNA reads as TGTGCCATCAGGGACGGCCGGGCGGGTGATGAGCAGTTCTTC.

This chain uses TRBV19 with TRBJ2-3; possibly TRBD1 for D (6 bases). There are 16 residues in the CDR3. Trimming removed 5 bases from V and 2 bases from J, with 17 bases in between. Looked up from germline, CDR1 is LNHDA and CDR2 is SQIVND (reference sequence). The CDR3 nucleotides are TGTGCCAGTAGTCCGCATGGGGGCGCCTACACAGATACGCAGTATTTT. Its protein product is CASSPHGGAYTDTQYF.

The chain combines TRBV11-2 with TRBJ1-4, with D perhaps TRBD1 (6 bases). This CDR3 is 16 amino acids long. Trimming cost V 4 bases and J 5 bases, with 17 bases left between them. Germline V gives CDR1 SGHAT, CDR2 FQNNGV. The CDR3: CASSYPRGGRNEKLFF. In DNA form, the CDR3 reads TGTGCCAGCAGCTATCCAAGGGGGGGGAGGAATGAAAAACTGTTTTTT. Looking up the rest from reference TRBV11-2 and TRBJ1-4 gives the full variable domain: EAGVAQSPRYKIIEKRQSVAFWCNPISGHATLYWYQQILGQGPKLLIQFQNNGVVDDSQLPKDRFSAERLKGVDSTLKIQPAKLEDSAVYLCASSYPRGGRNEKLFFGSGTQLSVL.

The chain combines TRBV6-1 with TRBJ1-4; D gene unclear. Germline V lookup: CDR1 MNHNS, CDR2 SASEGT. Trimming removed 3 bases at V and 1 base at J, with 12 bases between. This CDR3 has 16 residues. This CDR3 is CASSDLWRETNEKLFF. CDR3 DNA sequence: TGTGCCAGCAGTGATTTATGGAGGGAAACTAATGAAAAACTGTTTTTT.